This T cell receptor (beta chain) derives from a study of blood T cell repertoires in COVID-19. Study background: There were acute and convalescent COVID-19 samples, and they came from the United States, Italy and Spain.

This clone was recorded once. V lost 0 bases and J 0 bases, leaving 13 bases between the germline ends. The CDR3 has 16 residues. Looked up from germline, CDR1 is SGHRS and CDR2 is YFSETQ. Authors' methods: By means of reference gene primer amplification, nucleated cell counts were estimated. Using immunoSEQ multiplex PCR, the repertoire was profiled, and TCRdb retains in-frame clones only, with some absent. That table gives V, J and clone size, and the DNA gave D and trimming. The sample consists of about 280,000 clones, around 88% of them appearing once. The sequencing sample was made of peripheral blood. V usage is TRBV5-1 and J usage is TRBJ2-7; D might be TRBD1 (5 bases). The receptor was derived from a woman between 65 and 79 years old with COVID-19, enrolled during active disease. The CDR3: CASSLEAHRSSYEQYF. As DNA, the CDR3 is TGCGCCAGCAGCTTGGAGGCCCACAGGAGCTCCTACGAGCAGTACTTC.